The sample holds a few counts of the clone carrying this TCR beta chain. The sample comes from a study of early T cells in non-severe SARS-CoV-2 infection. The V and J ends lost 1 base and 5 bases respectively, with 12 bases between them. CDR3 length: 15 amino acids. Germline CDR1 and CDR2: SGHTA and FQGTGA. One entry per CDR3 protein results from TCRdb running MiXCR on the 5' RACE reads. Of 50,000 or so distinct CDR3 sequences detected, over 7.5% appear once; the ten largest clones hold 8.5% to 10%. What was sequenced was whole blood. This TCR was recovered from an adult who was a healthcare worker with PCR-confirmed SARS-CoV-2 infection or an uninfected control (not recorded which). The genes are TRBV7-3 and TRBJ2-1; D call uncertain. The CDR3 DNA reads as TGTGCCAGCAGCTTAAGTCGTTCAGGCAACAATGAGCAGTTCTTC. Translated: CASSLSRSGNNEQFF.